This entry lists 30 T cell receptor beta chains sequenced from one sample in a study of T cells in Graves' hyperthyroidism and ophthalmopathy. TCR beta CDR3 region amplification was performed from RNA transcripts. An initial round of RT-PCR targeting the TCR CDR3 relied on the HTBI primer set. TCRdb reprocessed the multiplex PCR reads via MiXCR and lists one record per CDR3 protein. The sample consists of 250,000 to 300,000 distinct CDR3 sequences, roughly 15% of them appearing once. The sequencing sample was made of blood. The receptors were sampled from a woman in her twenties or thirties with Graves' hyperthyroidism that later progressed to Graves' ophthalmopathy.

This clonotype was picked up many times. The chain has TRBV28 and TRBJ2-7, with TRBD2 identical over 7 bases. V gave up 7 bases and J gave up 9 bases; unmatched junction bases: 15. The CDR3 has 14 amino acids. Germline assignment: CDR1 MDHEN and CDR2 SYDVKM. CDR3 DNA sequence: TGTGCCAGCACTCCCTCGGCGGGAGAGGACCGGCAGTACTTC. Its translation: CASTPSAGEDRQYF.

This clonotype was detected ten times or more. V usage is TRBV27 and J usage is TRBJ2-1; 7 bases fit TRBD1. J was trimmed by 4 bases and V by 5 bases; bases with no gene match: 8. Germline V CDR1 and CDR2: MNHEY, SMNVEV (reference sequence). CDR3 length equals 15 residues. The CDR3 coding sequence is TGTGCCAGCAGTGCCGGGACAGCTGCTTACAATGAGCAGTTCTTC. Amino acid sequence: CASSAGTAAYNEQFF.

This clonotype was counted ten times or more. The chain recombines TRBV7-2 with TRBJ2-7, with 8 bases matching TRBD1. The CDR3 sequence is 14 residues long. Germline V CDR1 and CDR2: SGHTA, FQGNSA. The junction had 9 bases not matched to a gene; V was cut back by 9 bases and J by 2 bases. Here the CDR3 DNA reads TGTGCCAGAGCGGACAGGGCGAGCCCCTACGAGCAGTACTTC. Protein: CARADRASPYEQYF.

This clonotype was seen many times. The chain couples TRBV7-3 to TRBJ1-1; the D gene is possibly TRBD1 (6 bases). V was pared by 5 bases and J by 6 bases, with 13 bases between. Germline V gene sequence: CDR1 SGHTA, CDR2 FQGTGA. This CDR3 spans 13 amino acids. This chain's CDR3 is CASSATGSAEAFF. CDR3 in DNA: TGTGCCAGCAGCGCAACAGGGTCGGCTGAAGCTTTCTTT.

This clonotype has a count of ten or more. The chain links TRBV5-6 to TRBJ1-2; 8 bases agree with TRBD1. Trimming removed 5 bases from V and 4 bases from J; junction bases left unmatched: 13. The V gene's germline CDR1 is SGHDT and CDR2 YYEEEE. CDR3 length equals 16 residues. The CDR3 sequence is CASRTTGDGGGYGYTF. In DNA, the CDR3 is TGTGCCAGCAGGACGACAGGGGATGGAGGGGGCTATGGCTACACCTTC.

This clonotype was picked up many times. The J gene is TRBJ2-1, the V gene TRBV3-1; D uncertain. V lost 0 bases to trimming and J lost 12 bases, with 12 bases between them. Germline loops: CDR1 LGHDT, CDR2 YNNKEL (reference sequence). The CDR3 has 13 amino acids. The CDR3 reads CASSQDPQWRQFF. CDR3 sequence (DNA): TGTGCCAGCAGCCAAGATCCTCAGTGGAGGCAGTTCTTC.

This clonotype was observed at least ten times. The chain links TRBV6-2 or TRBV6-3 to TRBJ2-1; possible D gene TRBD2, 5 bases. The CDR3 is 13 amino acids. Germline CDR1 MNHEY, CDR2 SVGEGT. V shed 6 bases and J shed 9 bases, with 15 bases lying between them. CDR3: CASSFAGGFEQFF. The CDR3, as DNA: TGTGCCAGCAGCTTCGCCGGCGGGTTTGAGCAGTTCTTC.

This clonotype was recorded at least ten times. This chain uses TRBV18 with TRBJ2-7; possible D gene TRBD1, 5 bases. Per the germline V gene, CDR1 is KGHSH and CDR2 is LQKENI. CDR3 length equals 14 residues. V was pared by 4 bases and J by 5 bases, with 15 bases between. This CDR3 reads CASSLPGFSNEQYF. The DNA of the CDR3 is TGTGCCAGCTCACTTCCAGGGTTTTCGAACGAGCAGTACTTC.

This chain uses TRBV6-2 or TRBV6-3 with TRBJ2-5; TRBD2 matches at 9 bases. Per the germline V gene, CDR1 is MNHEY and CDR2 is SVGEGT. The CDR3 contains 20 residues. Unmatched junction bases numbered 19, after V lost 4 bases and J lost 1 base. The CDR3 protein is CASSSLHSGSEGRSQETQYF. CDR3 sequence (DNA): TGTGCCAGCAGTTCGCTCCATAGCGGGAGCGAAGGTCGTAGCCAAGAGACCCAGTACTTC.

The chain is built from TRBV4-1 and TRBJ2-3, with TRBD2 matching over 10 bases. CDR1 is MGHRA and CDR2 is YSYEKL in the germline V gene. Germline trimming cut 3 bases from V and 13 bases from J; bases unmatched to any gene: 7. This CDR3 contains 13 residues. The CDR3 reads CASSQARLAGEYF. DNA of the CDR3: TGCGCCAGCAGCCAGGCGCGGCTAGCGGGAGAGTATTTT.

This clonotype was counted ten times or more. The CDR3: CASSLHRTGENTEAFF. The CDR3 region has the DNA TGTGCCAGCAGTCTCCACCGGACAGGGGAGAACACTGAAGCTTTCTTT. This chain links TRBV27 with TRBJ1-1, with TRBD1 matching over 9 bases. The CDR3 has 16 amino acids. V was clipped by 5 bases and J by 1 base; unmatched bases: 8. Per germline, CDR1 MNHEY and CDR2 SMNVEV (reference sequence).

The chain has TRBV7-9 and TRBJ1-1; no clear D. The CDR3 extends over 14 amino acids. Germline CDR1 SEHNR, CDR2 FQNEAQ (reference sequence). Trimming took off 5 bases at V and 5 bases at J, with 15 bases between the two ends. The CDR3 sequence is CASSPSGVETEAFF. For the CDR3, the DNA is TGTGCCAGCAGCCCCAGCGGGGTTGAAACTGAAGCTTTCTTT.

This clonotype showed up just a few times. The gene calls are TRBV6-2 or TRBV6-3 and TRBJ2-1; 8 bases agree with TRBD2. V lost 6 bases to trimming and J lost 8 bases; unmatched junction nucleotides: 15. The CDR3 is 16 residues long. Germline-derived CDR1 and CDR2 are MNHEY and SVGEGT. The CDR3 region has the DNA TGTGCCAGCAGCATACACCCCGGGGGGGGCGGAGATGAGCAGTTCTTC. It codes for CASSIHPGGGGDEQFF.

There are many counts of this clonotype. The chain couples TRBV4-1 to TRBJ1-5; D is undetermined. Trimming shortened V by 6 bases and J by 2 bases, and 14 bases separated the two germline ends. The CDR3 is made up of 15 amino acids. Germline CDR1 and CDR2: MGHRA and YSYEKL. CDR3 region: CASRAIGIGNQPQHF. CDR3 coding DNA: TGCGCCAGCAGAGCCATTGGTATAGGCAATCAGCCCCAGCATTTT.

The sample holds many counts of this clonotype. The chain links TRBV27 to TRBJ2-7, with D possibly TRBD1 on 5 matching bases. Germline assignment: CDR1 MNHEY and CDR2 SMNVEV (reference sequence). The CDR3 spans 13 residues. With 4 bases removed from V and 1 base from J, the gap between germline ends came to 8 bases. CDR3 sequence: CASSYDSSYEQYF. The CDR3 coding sequence is TGTGCCAGCAGTTATGACAGTTCCTACGAGCAGTACTTC.

This clonotype was observed many times. Here the CDR3 reads CSARDPSGNLYQETQYF. For the CDR3, the DNA is TGCAGTGCTAGAGATCCTAGCGGAAATCTGTACCAAGAGACCCAGTACTTC. V is TRBV20-1 and J is TRBJ2-5; 7 nucleotides line up with TRBD2. CDR1 is DFQATT and CDR2 is SNEGSKA in the germline V gene (reference sequence). V trimming: 0 bases; J trimming: 0 bases; junction bases outside the gene matches: 10. The CDR3 extends over 17 amino acids.

This clonotype occurred many times. The V gene is TRBV24-1, the J gene TRBJ2-5, with 10 bases that match TRBD1. CDR3 length: 16 residues. Trimming removed 0 bases from V and 3 bases from J; junction bases left unmatched: 3. From germline, CDR1 is KGHDR and CDR2 SFDVKD. CDR3 nucleotides: TGTGCCACCAGTGATTTGGCCGGGACAGGGGAAGAGACCCAGTACTTC. Residues: CATSDLAGTGEETQYF.

In regard to this clonotype: A much larger clone differs by one base, so this may be a read error. The rearrangement links TRBV2 to TRBJ2-3, with D maybe TRBD1 (5 bases). Germline CDR1 and CDR2: SNHLY and FYNNEI. The CDR3 spans 14 residues. The CDR3 sequence is CASSEGWSTGTQYF. CDR3 sequence (DNA): TGTGCCAGCAGTGAAGGGTGGAGCACAGGTACGCAGTATTTT.

The V call is TRBV5-6, the J call TRBJ2-7, with a weak D call TRBD2 (6 bases). Germline CDR1 is SGHDT and CDR2 is YYEEEE. The CDR3 has 15 amino acids. Trimming took 0 bases from V and 2 from J, leaving 12 bases between them. CDR3 sequence: CASSLGASVAYEQYF. The CDR3 DNA sequence: TGTGCCAGCAGCTTGGGTGCTAGCGTTGCCTACGAGCAGTACTTC.

This clonotype was counted many times. The gene calls are TRBV4-3 and TRBJ1-6; TRBD1 might be the D (5 bases). Trimming stripped 0 bases from V and 9 bases from J, with 12 bases between. This CDR3 has 15 residues. The germline CDR1 and CDR2 sequences are LGHNA and YSLEER. The CDR3 coding sequence is TGCGCCAGCAGCCAAGAAAGGGGTGCAATTTCACCCCTCCACTTT. Translating it yields CASSQERGAISPLHF.

This clonotype has only a few counts. The genes are TRBV10-3 and TRBJ2-7; D possibly corresponds to TRBD2 (6 bases). CDR3 length equals 14 residues. Germline V gives CDR1 ENHRY, CDR2 SYGVKD. Between the trimmed V and J ends, which lost 3 bases and 2 bases, there was a span of 11 bases. The CDR3 DNA is TGTGCCATCAGTGAAGGGGACTCTACCTACGAGCAGTACTTC. This encodes CAISEGDSTYEQYF.

V is TRBV14 and J is TRBJ2-7; D gene uncertain. V was shortened by 0 bases and J by 0 bases, with 6 bases between the two germline ends. The CDR3 runs 14 residues. Germline-derived CDR1 and CDR2 are SGHDN and FVKESK. DNA of the CDR3: TGTGCCAGCAGCCAAGATCCTAGCTCCTACGAGCAGTACTTC. It encodes CASSQDPSSYEQYF.

This clonotype has at least ten counts. Written as DNA, the CDR3 is TGTGCCAGCAATGGTCAGCCGGCAGGCGGCTCGGCTTTCTTT. This encodes CASNGQPAGGSAFF. The gene calls are TRBV7-2 and TRBJ1-1; D remains unclear. Germline CDR1 reads SGHTA; CDR2 reads FQGNSA. Deletions cut 7 bases from V and 11 bases from J, with 23 bases between. This CDR3 has 14 amino acids.

This rearrangement joins TRBV6-1 to TRBJ1-2; weak D call: TRBD1 (5 bases). The CDR3 totals 14 residues. The V end lost 6 bases, the J end lost 7 bases, and 18 bases lay between the germline ends. Looked up from germline, CDR1 is MNHNS and CDR2 is SASEGT. The CDR3 nucleotides read TGTGCCAGCAGCTGGAGTGGGCAGGGCGGTGGCTACACCTTC. Residues: CASSWSGQGGGYTF.

The J gene is TRBJ2-6, the V gene TRBV6-2 or TRBV6-3; D gene ambiguous. The CDR3 length is 16 residues. V was pared by 8 bases and J by 0 bases, with 14 bases between. Germline V CDR1 and CDR2: MNHEY, SVGEGT. The CDR3: CASRPFPYSGANVLTF. DNA for the CDR3: TGTGCCAGCCGCCCTTTCCCTTACTCTGGGGCCAACGTCCTGACTTTC.

This clonotype was seen many times. The J gene is TRBJ2-7, the V gene TRBV7-2; no clear D. The CDR3 covers 13 residues. V lost 5 bases and J lost 3, with 11 bases in between. Germline values: CDR1 SGHTA, CDR2 FQGNSA. CDR3 protein: CASSPRLFYEQYF. The CDR3 region has the DNA TGTGCCAGCAGCCCCCGTTTATTCTACGAGCAGTACTTC.

This clonotype occurred many times. The chain uses TRBV30 and TRBJ2-3; D is uncertain. The length of the CDR3 is 13 residues. CDR1 is GTSNPN, CDR2 SVGIG, per germline (reference sequence). Trimming stripped 4 bases from V and 2 bases from J, with 10 bases between. Here the CDR3 DNA reads TGTGCCTGGACCCCTGGGGACACAGATACGCAGTATTTT. Amino acids: CAWTPGDTDTQYF.

The V gene is TRBV7-2, the J gene TRBJ2-7, with 9 positions matching TRBD2. CDR1 SGHTA and CDR2 FQGNSA come from the germline V gene. The CDR3 contains 17 residues. V was pared by 4 bases and J by 2 bases, with 12 bases of the junction left unmatched. CDR3 in DNA: TGTGCCAGCAGCTCCAGGGGTAGGAGACTAGCGGCCTACGAGCAGTACTTC. Translated, it gives CASSSRGRRLAAYEQYF.

This chain links TRBV24-1 with TRBJ2-7; TRBD1 is a possible D gene (6 bases). The CDR3 is 14 amino acids. Germline V gene lookup returns CDR1 KGHDR and CDR2 SFDVKD. V gave up 9 bases and J gave up 1 base, with 15 bases separating them. This CDR3 is CATRGAGQSYEQYF. The DNA for the CDR3 is TGTGCCACCCGAGGCGCCGGACAGTCCTACGAGCAGTACTTC.

In this sample, this clonotype turned up many times. The V and J genes are TRBV18 and TRBJ2-1; 9 bases are shared with TRBD1. V lost 2 bases, J lost 3 bases, and 2 bases stayed unmatched. Germline CDR1 KGHSH, CDR2 LQKENI. The CDR3 consists of 15 residues. The CDR3 is CASSPGTGIYNEQFF. The CDR3, as DNA: TGTGCCAGCTCACCAGGGACAGGGATCTACAATGAGCAGTTCTTC.